The clone carrying this T cell receptor (beta chain) was counted ten times or more. The authors sorted CD4+ naive, central memory, regulatory and stem cell-like memory cells via CD45RO/CCR7/CD25/CD127/CD95/CD27. All of the sorted populations showed purity greater than 95%. This sample is part of a study of beta chain features in type 1 diabetes. Every bit of the isolated RNA underwent reverse transcription, so sequencing read expressed TCRB transcripts. Produced via immunoSEQ multiplex PCR; TCRdb's table is partial and in-frame only. The profile shows about 220,000 clones, roughly 10% of them singletons. The CDR3 extends over 14 amino acids. The V end lost 7 bases, the J end lost 5 bases, and 18 bases lay between the germline ends. Germline CDR1 is SEHNR and CDR2 is FQNEAQ (reference sequence).

Specimen: central memory CD4+ T cells from blood. V gene TRBV7-9 combines with J gene TRBJ2-7; D perhaps matches TRBD1 (6 bases). The sequence was obtained from a man younger than 30 in good health. The CDR3 loop is CASTLTGETDEQYF. CDR3 nucleotide sequence: TGTGCCAGCACCTTGACAGGTGAGACGGACGAGCAGTACTTC.